The 29 T cell receptor beta chains in this list originate from one sample, sequenced in a study of response to subunit inactivated influenza vaccine. From the RT-PCR reads, TCRdb called clonotypes with MiXCR, one entry per CDR3 protein. The sample records about 520,000 distinct CDR3 sequences, approximately 7.3% being singletons. This sample comprised PBMCs from blood, obtained approximately 25 months after vaccination. The receptors were gathered from a man aged 45 to 75 who received an inactivated influenza vaccine.

The rearrangement joins TRBV10-3 to TRBJ2-1; 9 nucleotides line up with TRBD2. V trimming: 8 bases; J trimming: 6 bases; junction bases outside the gene matches: 5. CDR1 ENHRY and CDR2 SYGVKD come from the germline V gene. The CDR3 is 13 residues long. CDR3 region: CAIQREAINEQFF. CDR3 sequence (DNA): TGTGCCATCCAGCGGGAGGCAATCAATGAGCAGTTCTTC.

V is TRBV3-1 and J is TRBJ2-7, with D possibly matching TRBD1 (6 bases). The length of the CDR3 is 15 residues. Trimming took off 4 bases at V and 6 bases at J, with 19 bases between the two ends. Germline loops: CDR1 LGHDT, CDR2 YNNKEL (reference sequence). Written as DNA, the CDR3 is TGTGCCAGCAGCCGCATGACAGGTCGAGGTGTCGAGCAGTACTTC. Translated: CASSRMTGRGVEQYF.

This clonotype was detected many times. The chain has TRBV5-1 and TRBJ1-5, with 8 bases that match TRBD1. This CDR3 contains 14 residues. The ends lost 4 bases at V and 7 bases at J; junction bases unmatched: 7. Looked up from germline, CDR1 is SGHRS and CDR2 is YFSETQ. The CDR3 reads CASSPGTGSQPQHF. The CDR3 coding sequence is TGCGCCAGCAGCCCAGGGACAGGCTCCCAGCCCCAGCATTTT.

Here the CDR3 reads CASSIIQGNEQFF. CDR3 coding DNA: TGTGCCAGTTCTATTATACAGGGAAATGAGCAGTTCTTC. The chain carries TRBV19 and TRBJ2-1, with D maybe TRBD1 (6 bases). Deletions cut 8 bases from V and 7 bases from J, with 15 bases between. The CDR3 consists of 13 residues. Looked up from germline, CDR1 is LNHDA and CDR2 is SQIVND (reference sequence). Complete variable domain (other parts from reference TRBV19 and TRBJ2-1): DGGITQSPKYLFRKEGQNVTLSCEQNLNHDAMYWYRQDPGQGLRLIYYSQIVNDFQKGDIAEGYSVSREKKESFPLTVTSAQKNPTAFYLCASSIIQGNEQFFGPGTRLTVL.

The chain uses TRBV5-1 and TRBJ1-2, with TRBD1 as a possible D gene (6 bases). Germline-derived CDR1 and CDR2 are SGHRS and YFSETQ. The CDR3 covers 16 residues. Trimming stripped 4 bases from V and 0 bases from J, with 16 bases between. CDR3 sequence: CASSALNRATNYGYTF. CDR3 DNA sequence: TGCGCCAGCAGCGCCCTCAACAGGGCCACTAACTATGGCTACACCTTC.

The genes are TRBV12-3 or TRBV12-4 and TRBJ1-1; D gene unclear. Trimming removed 6 bases from V and 7 bases from J, with 15 bases in between. The CDR3 totals 13 residues. The DNA for the CDR3 is TGTGCCAGCAGCTCACAGTGGGCGTATGAAGCTTTCTTT. The encoded protein is CASSSQWAYEAFF.

The chain combines TRBV20-1 with TRBJ2-7; 9 bases match TRBD2. V lost 3 bases to trimming and J lost 3 bases; unmatched junction nucleotides: 9. Germline V lookup: CDR1 DFQATT, CDR2 SNEGSKA (reference sequence). The CDR3 consists of 15 residues. CDR3 bases: TGCAGTGCTAGGGGTCCGACTAGCGGAAACTACGAGCAGTACTTC. Residues: CSARGPTSGNYEQYF.

The chain uses TRBV4-3 and TRBJ1-2; D remains ambiguous. The CDR3 loop spans 15 amino acids. Germline CDR1 reads LGHNA; CDR2 reads YSLEER. Trimming stripped 0 bases from V and 2 bases from J, with 10 bases between. DNA of the CDR3: TGCGCCAGCAGCCAAGAGCGCGCAGGCAACTATGGCTACACCTTC. This codes for CASSQERAGNYGYTF.

This clonotype showed up just a few times. The gene calls are TRBV6-1 and TRBJ2-3; the D gene is possibly TRBD1 (6 bases). Trimming removed 6 bases from V and 2 bases from J, with 18 bases in between. This CDR3 contains 16 residues. The germline CDR1 and CDR2 sequences are MNHNS and SASEGT. The CDR3 reads CASRRGLLGDTDTQYF. For the CDR3, the DNA is TGTGCCAGCAGGAGGGGGTTGCTTGGGGACACAGATACGCAGTATTTT.

This clonotype was detected many times. The V and J genes are TRBV20-1 and TRBJ1-6, with D perhaps TRBD1 (5 bases). CDR3 length: 15 amino acids. The germline V gene has CDR1 DFQATT and CDR2 SNEGSKA (reference sequence). V was shortened by 5 bases and J by 9 bases, with 20 bases between the two germline ends. The CDR3 DNA follows: TGCAGTGCTTCAGAGGGAGCGGGGACGGGTTCACCCCTCCACTTT. It is translated as CSASEGAGTGSPLHF.

This clonotype occurred a few times. V and J are TRBV6-1 and TRBJ1-6; no definite D call. The CDR3 sequence is 13 residues long. The germline V gene encodes CDR1 MNHNS and CDR2 SASEGT. V dropped 4 bases and J dropped 11 bases, with 12 bases sitting between them. CDR3 loop: CASSVKSTAPLHF. CDR3 in DNA: TGTGCCAGCAGTGTTAAGTCAACGGCACCCCTCCACTTT.

This clonotype occurred many times. The chain links TRBV2 to TRBJ2-2; D is unclear. V was pared by 10 bases and J by 4 bases, with 13 bases between. CDR3 length: 13 residues. Germline CDR1 is SNHLY and CDR2 is FYNNEI. CDR3 residues: CATRAYSTGELFF. CDR3 nucleotides: TGTGCCACCCGGGCCTACTCCACCGGGGAGCTGTTTTTT.

This clonotype was detected ten times or more. The V and J genes are TRBV5-6 and TRBJ2-7; 7 bases are a match to TRBD2. The CDR3 is 13 residues long. V shed 3 bases, J shed 2 bases, and the junction held 2 bases outside the gene matches. Germline assignment: CDR1 SGHDT and CDR2 YYEEEE. The CDR3 region is CASSWGGTYEQYF. The CDR3 region has the DNA TGTGCCAGCAGCTGGGGAGGGACCTACGAGCAGTACTTC.

This clonotype occurred a few times. The V and J genes are TRBV27 and TRBJ2-5; tentatively, D is TRBD1 (5 bases). Trimming cost V 6 bases and J 5 bases, with 19 bases left between them. The CDR3 consists of 15 residues. CDR1 MNHEY and CDR2 SMNVEV come from the germline V gene (reference sequence). The CDR3 is CASRKGFRARETQYF. The CDR3 nucleotides read TGTGCCAGCAGGAAGGGCTTCAGGGCACGGGAGACCCAGTACTTC.

The gene calls are TRBV7-9 and TRBJ1-1, with D unclear. This CDR3 comprises 14 residues. V was trimmed by 5 bases and J by 2 bases, leaving 12 bases between them. Germline V lookup: CDR1 SEHNR, CDR2 FQNEAQ (reference sequence). The CDR3 protein is CASSQAMTNTEAFF. The CDR3 DNA follows: TGTGCCAGCAGCCAAGCCATGACTAACACTGAAGCTTTCTTT.

This clonotype was observed a few times. The genes are TRBV14 and TRBJ2-5, with D tentatively TRBD2 (6 bases). Trimming took 4 bases from V and 5 from J, leaving 17 bases between them. Germline V gives CDR1 SGHDN, CDR2 FVKESK. CDR3 length: 15 residues. The DNA of the CDR3 is TGTGCCAGCAGCCCTAGTTCGGGAGTCGCTGAGACCCAGTACTTC. It yields the protein CASSPSSGVAETQYF.

This clonotype was counted many times. The chain has TRBV3-1 and TRBJ2-3, with TRBD2 as a possible D gene (6 bases). V was shortened by 3 bases and J by 5 bases, with 12 bases between the two germline ends. The CDR3 sequence is 14 residues long. The germline V gene encodes CDR1 LGHDT and CDR2 YNNKEL (reference sequence). The CDR3 reads CASSHRGIVDTQYF. CDR3 DNA sequence: TGTGCCAGCAGCCACCGGGGGATAGTAGATACGCAGTATTTT.

This clonotype was seen ten or more times. This rearrangement joins TRBV28 to TRBJ2-3; 9 bases are a match to TRBD2. CDR3 length equals 15 residues. Germline-derived CDR1 and CDR2 are MDHEN and SYDVKM. J gave up 2 bases and V 5 bases, and 5 bases lay outside the gene matches. The CDR3: CASSRLADDTDTQYF. CDR3 nucleotides: TGTGCCAGCAGTCGACTAGCGGACGACACAGATACGCAGTATTTT.

V and J are TRBV27 and TRBJ2-7, with 9 positions matching TRBD1. This CDR3 region has 16 residues. Trimming removed 3 bases from V and 6 bases from J; junction bases left unmatched: 12. Per the germline V gene, CDR1 is MNHEY and CDR2 is SMNVEV (reference sequence). The CDR3 bases are TGTGCCAGCAGTTTTCTTATGCCCGGGACAGGGTTCGAGCAGTACTTC. It encodes CASSFLMPGTGFEQYF.

This chain joins TRBV10-2 and TRBJ1-5, with no clear D. The V end was cut by 0 bases, the J end by 2 bases, with 11 bases between. This CDR3 has 16 residues. From germline, CDR1 is WSHSY and CDR2 SAAADI. Here the CDR3 reads CASSESEEIGNQPQHF. The DNA of the CDR3 is TGCGCCAGCAGTGAGTCGGAGGAGATCGGCAATCAGCCCCAGCATTTT.

This clonotype appeared a few times. The genes are TRBV11-2 and TRBJ2-1, with TRBD2 identical over 8 bases. The CDR3 sequence is 12 residues long. With 7 bases clipped from V and 10 bases from J, the junction kept 6 bases outside the gene matches. Germline V CDR1 and CDR2: SGHAT, FQNNGV. The CDR3 DNA reads TGTGCCAGCACAAGCGGGGGCTGGGAGCAGTTCTTC. Translated, it gives CASTSGGWEQFF.

In its sample, this clonotype was seen many times. The chain has TRBV10-3 and TRBJ2-1; TRBD1 matches 7 bases. There are 16 residues in the CDR3. CDR1 and CDR2 (germline): ENHRY, SYGVKD. With V trimmed by 3 bases and J by 2 bases, 7 bases remained unmatched. The CDR3: CAISDSNRGPYNEQFF. CDR3 DNA: TGTGCCATCAGTGATTCGAACAGGGGCCCCTACAATGAGCAGTTCTTC.

This clonotype occurred a few times. The chain uses TRBV5-1 and TRBJ2-3; D may be TRBD2 (6 bases). The CDR3 has 16 residues. Trimming cost V 1 base and J 0 bases, with 12 bases left between them. CDR1 SGHRS and CDR2 YFSETQ come from the germline V gene. CDR3 residues: CASSLNSRGSTDTQYF. The CDR3 nucleotides read TGCGCCAGCAGCTTGAATTCGCGGGGTAGCACAGATACGCAGTATTTT.

The rearrangement links TRBV6-1 to TRBJ2-3, with 9 bases matching TRBD2. The length of the CDR3 is 17 residues. Germline-derived CDR1 and CDR2 are MNHNS and SASEGT. J gave up 0 bases and V 7 bases, and 11 bases lay outside the gene matches. CDR3 protein: CASTLWASGTSTDTQYF. CDR3 sequence (DNA): TGTGCCAGCACCCTTTGGGCTAGCGGGACTAGCACAGATACGCAGTATTTT.

This clonotype has a handful of counts. The rearrangement uses TRBV5-1 and TRBJ2-5; no definite D call. V lost 0 bases and J 5 bases, leaving 14 bases between the germline ends. The CDR3 runs 15 residues. Germline loops: CDR1 SGHRS, CDR2 YFSETQ. Here the CDR3 DNA reads TGCGCCAGCAGCTTGGGCCAGTTAAAAGGGGAGACCCAGTACTTC. As protein: CASSLGQLKGETQYF.

The chain combines TRBV7-9 with TRBJ2-1; the match to TRBD2 covers 8 bases. After removal of 5 bases from V and 6 bases from J, the junction contained 9 bases not matched to a gene. The CDR3 is 15 residues long. CDR1 SEHNR and CDR2 FQNEAQ come from the germline V gene (reference sequence). The CDR3 region has the DNA TGTGCCAGCAGCACGAGCGGGAGTCGGACCAATGAGCAGTTCTTC. It yields the protein CASSTSGSRTNEQFF. The whole variable domain, filled in from reference TRBV7-9 and TRBJ2-1, reads DTGVSQNPRHKITKRGQNVTFRCDPISEHNRLYWYRQTLGQGPEFLTYFQNEAQLEKSRLLSDRFSAERPKGSFSTLEIQRTEQGDSAMYLCASSTSGSRTNEQFFGPGTRLTVL.

This clonotype was seen ten or more times. The rearrangement joins TRBV7-9 to TRBJ2-3, with a possible D match to TRBD2 (5 bases). Germline CDR1 and CDR2: SEHNR and FQNEAQ (reference sequence). Trimming took off 0 bases at V and 0 bases at J, with 13 bases between the two ends. This CDR3 region has 17 residues. CDR3 nucleotide sequence: TGTGCCAGCAGCTTAGCGATAGGAGGCCCCAGCACAGATACGCAGTATTTT. Its translation: CASSLAIGGPSTDTQYF.

The J gene is TRBJ2-1, the V gene TRBV7-2, with D perhaps TRBD2 (5 bases). Germline V CDR1 and CDR2: SGHTA, FQGNSA. This CDR3 comprises 14 residues. Trimming removed 6 bases at V and 5 bases at J, with 14 bases between. The CDR3 DNA reads TGTGCCAGCAGAAACCCTACCGGGAACAATGAGCAGTTCTTC. As protein: CASRNPTGNNEQFF.

There are a few counts of this clonotype. V is TRBV7-2 and J is TRBJ2-1; D may be TRBD1 (6 bases). CDR1 and CDR2 (germline): SGHTA, FQGNSA. The CDR3 is 11 residues long. Trimming shortened V by 5 bases and J by 15 bases, and 14 bases separated the two germline ends. The CDR3 DNA reads as TGTGCCAGCAGCCTCAGACAGGTCCCGTTCTTC. Translation gives CASSLRQVPFF.